Below are 26 T cell receptor beta chains sequenced from a single sample in a study of CDR3 diversity in severe acne. TCRdb reanalysed the PCR reads using MiXCR and keeps one entry per CDR3 protein. The data contain over 85,000 distinct CDR3 sequences, about half of them seen just once; the ten biggest clones take up 12%. Sequencing was performed on blood. Source of these receptors: a male donor with acne.

This clonotype was detected only a few times. The rearrangement uses TRBV6-5 and TRBJ2-2; 8 bases map to TRBD1. The trim removed 6 bases at V and 5 bases at J, leaving 8 bases unmatched. Per germline, CDR1 MNHEY and CDR2 SVGAGI. This CDR3 is 15 amino acids long. The CDR3 nucleotides are TGTGCCAGCAGACGTGACAGGGGAAATACCGGGGAGCTGTTTTTT. Translated, it gives CASRRDRGNTGELFF.

This clonotype has at least ten counts. The V and J genes are TRBV29-1 and TRBJ2-7; TRBD1 aligns across 12 bases. CDR1 is SQVTM and CDR2 is ANQGSEA in the germline V gene. The ends lost 5 bases at V and 3 bases at J; junction bases unmatched: 14. This CDR3 has 17 residues. The CDR3 nucleotides read TGCAGCGTTAGGGGACAGGGGGCTTTGACGACAAACTACGAGCAGTACTTC. This gives the protein CSVRGQGALTTNYEQYF.

Notes on this clonotype: A clone one base away is much larger, so this may be a read error. This rearrangement joins TRBV20-1 to TRBJ2-6; D is possibly TRBD2 (7 bases). This CDR3 contains 15 residues. Trimming shortened V by 6 bases and J by 4 bases, and 16 bases separated the two germline ends. Germline V gives CDR1 DFQATT, CDR2 SNEGSKA (reference sequence). The CDR3 is CSAGRGASGANVLTF. In DNA, the CDR3 is TGCAGTGCCGGCCGGGGGGCCTCAGGGGCCAACGTCCTGACTTTC.

As for this clonotype: One junction end does not reproduce the germline sequence, and a read error may be involved. The chain joins TRBV20-1 to TRBJ1-1; possibly TRBD1 for D (5 bases). The CDR3 sequence is 16 residues long. Germline loops: CDR1 DFQATT, CDR2 SNEGSKA (reference sequence). The CDR3 DNA sequence: TGCAGTGCCCTAACCGGGACGGGAAGGATTTTGTCTGAAGCTTCCTTT. Its protein is CSALTGTGRILSEASF.

This clonotype has at least ten counts. The chain combines TRBV6-4 with TRBJ2-1; D tentatively fits TRBD1 or TRBD2 (5 bases each). CDR3 length: 15 residues. CDR1 and CDR2 from the germline V gene are MRHNA and SNTAGT. Trimming took off 2 bases at V and 5 bases at J, with 13 bases between the two ends. The DNA of the CDR3 is TGTGCCAGCAGTGACGCGGCAGGGACCCACAATGAGCAGTTCTTC. Translated: CASSDAAGTHNEQFF.

The rearrangement links TRBV7-8 to TRBJ1-2; tentatively, D is TRBD1 (5 bases). V lost 2 bases, J lost 4 bases, and 11 bases lay in between. The CDR3 length is 14 residues. Germline V gene sequence: CDR1 SGHVS, CDR2 FQNEAQ. In nucleotides, the CDR3 is TGTGCCAGCAGCTTACGCAGGGACCTCTATGGCTACACCTTC. Its translation is CASSLRRDLYGYTF.

This clonotype was picked up one time. The chain links TRBV6-4 to TRBJ1-2, with 10 bases aligning to TRBD1. The CDR3 totals 17 residues. V was clipped by 2 bases and J by 4 bases; unmatched bases: 10. Germline V gene sequence: CDR1 MRHNA, CDR2 SNTAGT. The CDR3 sequence: CASSDRDRGTLVYGYTF. DNA for the CDR3: TGTGCCAGCAGTGACCGGGACAGGGGCACTCTGGTCTATGGCTACACCTTC.

V gene TRBV29-1 combines with J gene TRBJ2-5, with D tentatively TRBD2 (6 bases). With 5 bases removed from V and 5 bases from J, the gap between germline ends came to 15 bases. In germline, CDR1 is SQVTM, CDR2 ANQGSEA. This CDR3 is 13 amino acids long. CDR3 bases: TGCAGCGTTTCTAGCGCTCGAGGGGAGACCCAGTACTTC. This encodes CSVSSARGETQYF.

The chain links TRBV20-1 to TRBJ2-7, with 13 bases aligning to TRBD2. The CDR3 sequence is 17 residues long. Per germline, CDR1 DFQATT and CDR2 SNEGSKA (reference sequence). Trimming removed 1 base from V and 4 bases from J; junction bases left unmatched: 10. The CDR3 region is CSARGVTSGRALYEQYF. The CDR3 DNA reads TGCAGTGCTAGAGGTGTAACTAGCGGGAGGGCCCTTTACGAGCAGTACTTC.

The chain is built from TRBV3-2 and TRBJ2-1; the listed D gene, TRBD1, was not tested against the DNA. TRBV3-2 is described as a pseudogene. The CDR3 runs 17 residues. The CDR3 protein is CASSQRSTGTGGNEQFF. In nucleotides, the CDR3 is TGTGCCAGCAGCCAAAGATCAACAGGGACAGGGGGCAATGAGCAGTTCTTC.

The chain carries TRBV9 and TRBJ1-1, with D tentatively TRBD1 (5 bases). Germline V gene sequence: CDR1 SGDLS, CDR2 YYNGEE. Trimming pared 8 bases from V and 4 bases from J, leaving 24 bases between. The CDR3 length is 16 residues. The CDR3 loop reads CASTQPGHSYGTEAFF. The CDR3 coding sequence is TGTGCCAGTACCCAGCCAGGACATTCATATGGCACTGAAGCTTTCTTT.

The gene calls are TRBV10-3 and TRBJ2-2, with TRBD2 matching over 10 bases. Germline V gives CDR1 ENHRY, CDR2 SYGVKD. The V gene end was trimmed by 3 bases and the J gene end by 2 bases; junction bases not matched to a gene: 3. The CDR3 loop spans 16 amino acids. The CDR3 sequence is CAISELAGPNTGELFF. In DNA form, the CDR3 reads TGTGCCATCAGTGAACTAGCGGGACCTAACACCGGGGAGCTGTTTTTT.

The chain joins TRBV9 to TRBJ1-6, with D maybe TRBD1 (6 bases). Trimming took 3 bases from V and 0 from J, leaving 13 bases between them. The CDR3 consists of 17 residues. Germline CDR1 is SGDLS and CDR2 is YYNGEE. Here the CDR3 DNA reads TGTGCCAGCAGCGCCGAGCCGGACAGCTCCTATAATTCACCCCTCCACTTT. This translates into CASSAEPDSSYNSPLHF.

The chain recombines TRBV9 with TRBJ2-3, with D perhaps TRBD2 (5 bases). CDR3 length: 16 amino acids. V gave up 3 bases and J gave up 11 bases, with 25 bases separating them. Germline V gene sequence: CDR1 SGDLS, CDR2 YYNGEE. CDR3 in amino acids: CASSAVERPLYNEQYF. The DNA for the CDR3 is TGTGCCAGCAGCGCAGTTGAGCGGCCCCTATACAATGAGCAGTATTTT.

This clonotype was recorded many times. V and J are TRBV5-8 and TRBJ2-1; 10 bases align to TRBD1. Germline CDR1 and CDR2: SGHTS and YDEGEE. This CDR3 has 17 residues. V shed 1 base, J shed 10 bases, and the junction held 14 bases outside the gene matches. CDR3: CASSLINARQGALEQFF. CDR3 in DNA: TGTGCCAGCAGCTTGATCAACGCCCGACAGGGGGCATTGGAGCAGTTCTTC.

This clonotype was picked up many times. The chain recombines TRBV19 with TRBJ2-5; tentative D call: TRBD2 (6 bases). Per germline, CDR1 LNHDA and CDR2 SQIVND (reference sequence). V was cut by 11 bases and J by 1 base, with 11 bases left in between. This CDR3 region has 12 residues. In DNA form, the CDR3 reads TGTGCCTGCTTAGCGGTCCAAGAGACCCAGTACTTC. Its protein is CACLAVQETQYF. The variable domain in full, completed from reference TRBV19 and TRBJ2-5, reads DGGITQSPKYLFRKEGQNVTLSCEQNLNHDAMYWYRQDPGQGLRLIYYSQIVNDFQKGDIAEGYSVSREKKESFPLTVTSAQKNPTAFYLCACLAVQETQYFGPGTRLLVL.

Concerning this clonotype: A much larger clone sits a single nucleotide away, making a read error possible. The chain has TRBV7-9 and TRBJ2-6; TRBD1 aligns across 7 bases. The CDR3 length is 18 residues. Looked up from germline, CDR1 is SEHNR and CDR2 is FQNEAQ (reference sequence). The CDR3: CTSNRGGRGSSGANVLTF. Here the CDR3 DNA reads TGTACCAGCAACCGAGGGGGCAGGGGCTCCTCTGGGGCCAACGTCCTGACTTTC.

The J gene is TRBJ2-5, the V gene TRBV7-6; D tentatively fits TRBD1 or TRBD2 (6 bases each). The ends were cut back, 0 bases at V and 4 bases at J, with 9 bases in the middle. This CDR3 comprises 14 residues. CDR1 is SGHVS and CDR2 is FNYEAQ in the germline V gene. The CDR3 reads CASSLAGGPETQYF. The CDR3 coding sequence is TGTGCCAGCAGCTTAGCTGGGGGGCCAGAGACCCAGTACTTC.

The V and J genes are TRBV6-5 and TRBJ2-3, with a weak D call TRBD1 (6 bases). Trimming removed 2 bases from V and 0 bases from J, with 12 bases in between. Per the germline V gene, CDR1 is MNHEY and CDR2 is SVGAGI. The CDR3 spans 16 residues. CDR3 protein: CASSYDQGYSTDTQYF. The DNA of the CDR3 is TGTGCCAGCAGTTACGACCAGGGGTATAGCACAGATACGCAGTATTTT.

A remark on this clonotype: A single base separates this from a much larger clone, so it may be a read error. This chain connects TRBV19 to TRBJ2-5; no reliable D call. CDR3 size: 12 residues. V lost 5 bases and J 2 bases, leaving 6 bases between the germline ends. CDR1 and CDR2 from the germline V gene are LNHDA and SQIVND (reference sequence). The DNA for the CDR3 is TGTGCCAGTAGTGAAGCTCAAGAGACCCAGTACTTC. Residues: CASSEAQETQYF.

To note about this clonotype: This may be a read error: a much more frequent sequence differs by one nucleotide. The CDR3 spells CSVKRGGDAEAFF. In DNA form, the CDR3 reads TGCAGTGTAAAACGGGGTGGGGACGCTGAAGCTTTCTTT. The chain has TRBV20-1 and TRBJ1-1; D is perhaps TRBD1 (5 bases). CDR3 length: 13 residues. CDR1 is DFQATT and CDR2 is SNEGSKA in the germline V gene (reference sequence). Trimming cost V 7 bases and J 6 bases, with 18 bases left between them.

V gene TRBV3-1 combines with J gene TRBJ2-3; D unresolved. The germline V and J ends were trimmed by 0 bases and 1 base, with 8 bases remaining between them. The CDR3 covers 15 residues. Per the germline V gene, CDR1 is LGHDT and CDR2 is YNNKEL (reference sequence). The CDR3 sequence is CASSQDPLGTDTQYF. The CDR3 DNA sequence: TGTGCCAGCAGCCAAGATCCCCTGGGCACAGATACGCAGTATTTT.

About this clonotype itself: This sequence may be a read error, since a much larger clone differs from it by one base. The chain couples TRBV7-2 to TRBJ1-5; D not certain. Germline V lookup: CDR1 SGHTA, CDR2 FQGNSA. CDR3 length: 16 residues. The CDR3 coding sequence is TGTGCCGGCAGCCCCAGATCGAAGGCGGACAATCAGCCCCAGCATTTT. Encoded protein: CAGSPRSKADNQPQHF.

The chain links TRBV30 to TRBJ1-1, with a possible D match to TRBD1 (5 bases). CDR1 is GTSNPN, CDR2 SVGIG, per germline (reference sequence). CDR3 length: 11 amino acids. Trimming pared 5 bases from V and 7 bases from J, leaving 11 bases between. This CDR3 reads CAWWRGNEAFF. CDR3 nucleotides: TGTGCCTGGTGGAGGGGAAATGAAGCTTTCTTT.

As regards this clonotype: This could be a read error, since a much larger clone is one nucleotide away. The chain combines TRBV7-2 with TRBJ2-1; D is undetermined. The CDR3 runs 13 residues. Germline values: CDR1 SGHTA, CDR2 FQGNSA. For the CDR3, the DNA is TGTGCCAGCAGCGCCCAGCGACCCCTCCAGCAGCTCTTC. It encodes CASSAQRPLQQLF.

This clonotype was picked up one time. The V gene is TRBV27, the J gene TRBJ2-3; TRBD2 agrees at 8 bases. CDR3 length: 14 residues. Germline V lookup: CDR1 MNHEY, CDR2 SMNVEV (reference sequence). With 2 bases clipped from V and 5 bases from J, the junction kept 3 bases outside the gene matches. CDR3 in DNA: TGTGCCAGCAGTTTAATTCTAGCGGGAGATACGCAGTATTTT. It translates to CASSLILAGDTQYF.